This T cell receptor beta chain was sequenced in a study of cytomegalovirus exposure and HLA in healthy donors. About the study: Researchers previously reported finding more than 100 million unique TCR beta sequences from around 200 million T cells.

A remark on this clone: Its antigen is undetermined.

The length of the CDR3 is 13 residues. V was pared by 5 bases and J by 6 bases, with 14 bases between. Germline V gene data show CDR1 as MDHEN and CDR2 as SYDVKM. At sampling all donors were nominally healthy, likely with unrecorded immune exposures. Researchers ran the PCR with 60 Vbeta and 13 Jbeta primers. Profiling relied on immunoSEQ multiplex PCR, and the TCRdb table lists in-frame clones only, not all of them. The sample consists of 150,000 to 190,000 clones, about 75% of them appearing once. The study, taken as a whole, reports: Through in vitro validation, three CMV-associated chains were shown to be specific for CMV antigens. Exclusion applied to some V segments, including TRBV6-2 and TRBV6-3, as they were indistinguishable.

The sequencing input was PBMCs. This chain joins TRBV28 and TRBJ2-7; TRBD1 might be the D (6 bases). This receptor was obtained from a man between 18 and 35 years old in good health and CMV-seronegative. CDR3 in DNA: TGTGCCAGCAGTCCCACTGGGGGCCTCGAGCAGTACTTC. It translates to CASSPTGGLEQYF.